This T cell receptor (beta chain) was observed in a study of beta chain features in type 1 diabetes. Study-wide background: Researchers looked at about 110 million sorted cells across all samples.

Sequenced material consisted of expressed TCRB transcripts (all of the isolated RNA was reverse transcribed). This table comes from immunoSEQ multiplex PCR, and its TCRdb copy is limited to in-frame clones, with some not included. The sample has a few hundred thousand clones, around a tenth seen once. The study, taken as a whole, reports: A potential PCR bias toward shorter templates would be equal in patient and control samples. Individuals with type 1 diabetes displayed fewer insertions and more deletions at VDJ junctions. Across all four CD4+ subsets, people with type 1 diabetes showed modestly shorter TCRB CDR3s.

CDR1 and CDR2 from the germline V gene are SGDLS and YYNGEE. This CDR3 spans 14 amino acids. Deletions cut 1 base from V and 0 bases from J, with 7 bases between. With respect to this clone: Its specificity is unknown.

Sequenced: central memory CD4+ T cells from blood. This TCR came from a man aged 25 to 40 with type 1 diabetes. The gene calls are TRBV9 and TRBJ2-5; D remains ambiguous. The CDR3 is CASSVQGYQETQYF. The CDR3 DNA reads TGTGCCAGCAGCGTACAAGGCTACCAAGAGACCCAGTACTTC.